Below are 4 T cell receptor beta chains sequenced from a single sample in a study of blood T cell repertoires in COVID-19. TCRdb keeps only in-frame clones here, not all; method: immunoSEQ multiplex PCR. The table has 390,000 or so clones, nearly 90% seen once. The sample taken for sequencing was peripheral blood. These TCRs come from a man between 18 and 29 years old with active or convalescent COVID-19.

This chain joins TRBV7-2 and TRBJ2-5; 8 positions match TRBD1. This CDR3 region has 15 residues. Germline loops: CDR1 SGHTA, CDR2 FQGNSA. V gave up 5 bases and J gave up 4 bases; unmatched junction bases: 9. The CDR3 DNA reads as TGTGCCAGCAGCACCCGACCGACAGGGGCAGAGACCCAGTACTTC. Translated, it gives CASSTRPTGAETQYF.

A single count supports this clone. J is TRBJ2-3 and V is TRBV28; TRBD1 matches at 7 bases. From germline, CDR1 is MDHEN and CDR2 SYDVKM. With V trimmed by 8 bases and J by 2 bases, 19 bases remained unmatched. The CDR3 runs 18 residues. The chain's CDR3 is CASSLVSLGTEFTDTQYF. The DNA of the CDR3 is TGTGCCAGCTCCCTGGTTTCGTTAGGGACAGAATTCACAGATACGCAGTATTTT.

This chain joins TRBV19 and TRBJ2-6, with TRBD2 as a possible D gene (6 bases). CDR1 LNHDA and CDR2 SQIVND come from the germline V gene (reference sequence). CDR3 size: 16 residues. V lost 3 bases, J lost 2 bases, and 11 bases lay in between. In nucleotides, the CDR3 is TGTGCCAGTAGTATGACTAGATCGCCTGGGGCCAACGTCCTGACTTTC. The encoded protein is CASSMTRSPGANVLTF.

The V and J genes are TRBV10-3 and TRBJ1-1, with 7 bases lining up with TRBD1. CDR1 is ENHRY, CDR2 SYGVKD, per germline. The CDR3 covers 13 residues. V lost 6 bases, J lost 4 bases, and 5 bases stayed unmatched. The DNA for the CDR3 is TGTGCCATCAGCCAGGGACAGAGCACTGAAGCTTTCTTT. It translates to CAISQGQSTEAFF.